Presented here are 10 T cell receptor beta chains from one specimen sequenced in a study of blood T cell repertoires in COVID-19. Sequencing used immunoSEQ multiplex PCR; TCRdb keeps in-frame clones, though not all of them. Here the sample spans approximately 290,000 clones, approximately 83% being singletons. Specimen: peripheral blood. The source of these receptors is a person in their 70s with COVID-19, enrolled during active disease.

The gene calls are TRBV7-2 and TRBJ1-4; D remains unclear. The V end was cut by 1 base, the J end by 0 bases, with 6 bases between. The CDR3 runs to 15 residues. In germline, CDR1 is SGHTA, CDR2 FQGNSA. The CDR3 loop is CASSLGQATNEKLFF. The DNA for the CDR3 is TGTGCCAGCAGCTTAGGGCAGGCAACTAATGAAAAACTGTTTTTT. The full variable domain, its missing parts supplied by reference TRBV7-2 and TRBJ1-4, is GAGVSQSPSNKVTEKGKDVELRCDPISGHTALYWYRQSLGQGLEFLIYFQGNSAPDKSGLPSDRFSAERTGGSVSTLTIQRTQQEDSAVYLCASSLGQATNEKLFFGSGTQLSVL.

This clone came up once. V is TRBV5-1 and J is TRBJ1-1; D unclear. CDR1 SGHRS and CDR2 YFSETQ come from the germline V gene. This CDR3 is built from 14 residues. V lost 0 bases, J lost 1 base, and 7 bases lay in between. CDR3 bases: TGCGCCAGCAGCTTGGGGAGGGAGAACACTGAAGCTTTCTTT. Protein sequence: CASSLGRENTEAFF.

This chain connects TRBV19 to TRBJ1-3; perhaps TRBD1 as D (6 bases). Trimming took off 4 bases at V and 0 bases at J, with 16 bases between the two ends. CDR1 is LNHDA and CDR2 is SQIVND in the germline V gene (reference sequence). The length of the CDR3 is 17 residues. The CDR3 region is CASSRPRQASSGNTIYF. For the CDR3, the DNA is TGTGCCAGTAGTAGGCCTCGACAGGCGAGCTCTGGAAACACCATATATTTT.

The V gene is TRBV12-3 or TRBV12-4, the J gene TRBJ2-2; D gene unclear. Trimming removed 3 bases at V and 8 bases at J, with 7 bases between. The CDR3 is 12 residues long. DNA of the CDR3: TGTGCCAGCAGTTTGGTCGCGGGGGAGCTGTTTTTT. Translation gives CASSLVAGELFF.

The rearrangement joins TRBV6-1 to TRBJ1-5, with D perhaps TRBD1 (5 bases). The CDR3 is 16 amino acids. The V gene lost 3 bases and the J gene lost 2 bases, with 14 bases spanning the gap. Looked up from germline, CDR1 is MNHNS and CDR2 is SASEGT. CDR3 DNA sequence: TGTGCCAGCAGTGACGGGGGACTTGTACGCAATCAGCCCCAGCATTTT. Translating gives CASSDGGLVRNQPQHF.

The chain combines TRBV6-4 with TRBJ2-2, with 8 bases identical to TRBD1. This CDR3 spans 14 amino acids. V shed 5 bases, J shed 5 bases, and the junction held 4 bases outside the gene matches. Per the germline V gene, CDR1 is MRHNA and CDR2 is SNTAGT. The CDR3 sequence is CASSQRQGTGELFF. Written as DNA, the CDR3 is TGTGCCAGCAGTCAAAGACAGGGGACCGGGGAGCTGTTTTTT.

This clone turned up a few times. The chain recombines TRBV27 with TRBJ1-2, with TRBD1 identical over 9 bases. The V gene end was trimmed by 5 bases and the J gene end by 4 bases; junction bases not matched to a gene: 17. The CDR3 consists of 18 residues. CDR1 and CDR2 (germline): MNHEY, SMNVEV (reference sequence). The CDR3 nucleotides are TGTGCCAGCAGTCCCACAATCCCGGGACAGGGTTCGGGCTATGGCTACACCTTC. This sequence encodes CASSPTIPGQGSGYGYTF.

The chain joins TRBV9 to TRBJ1-6; D not resolved. Germline-derived CDR1 and CDR2 are SGDLS and YYNGEE. The CDR3 covers 13 residues. With 0 bases removed from V and 13 bases from J, the gap between germline ends came to 11 bases. The CDR3 is CASSVDPEGPLHF. CDR3 nucleotide sequence: TGTGCCAGCAGCGTAGATCCCGAGGGTCCCCTCCACTTT.

The V call is TRBV7-3, the J call TRBJ1-1; D not certain. V dropped 5 bases and J dropped 2 bases, with 15 bases sitting between them. The CDR3 contains 15 residues. Germline CDR1 reads SGHTA; CDR2 reads FQGTGA. CDR3 sequence: CASSPDNRQNTEAFF. Here the CDR3 DNA reads TGTGCCAGCAGCCCAGACAACCGACAAAACACTGAAGCTTTCTTT.

The chain uses TRBV9 and TRBJ2-5; D remains unclear. The CDR3 runs 18 residues. V lost 3 bases and J lost 0, with 21 bases in between. CDR1 is SGDLS, CDR2 YYNGEE, per germline. For the CDR3, the DNA is TGTGCCAGCAGCGGGGCCAATCTGGTCGCTATTAACCAAGAGACCCAGTACTTC. Translated, it gives CASSGANLVAINQETQYF.